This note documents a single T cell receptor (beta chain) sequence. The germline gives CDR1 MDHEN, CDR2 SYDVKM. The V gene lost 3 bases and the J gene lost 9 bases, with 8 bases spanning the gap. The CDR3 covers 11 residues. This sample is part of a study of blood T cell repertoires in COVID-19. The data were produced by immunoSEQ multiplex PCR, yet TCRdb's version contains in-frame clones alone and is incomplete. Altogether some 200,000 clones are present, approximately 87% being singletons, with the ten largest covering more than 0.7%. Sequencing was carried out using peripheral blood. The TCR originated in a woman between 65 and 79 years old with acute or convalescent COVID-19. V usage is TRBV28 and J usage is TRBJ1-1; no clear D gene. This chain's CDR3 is CASSFRQKAFF. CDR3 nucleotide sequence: TGTGCCAGCAGTTTTAGACAAAAAGCTTTCTTT. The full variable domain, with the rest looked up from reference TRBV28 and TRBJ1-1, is DVKVTQSSRYLVKRTGEKVFLECVQDMDHENMFWYRQDPGLGLRLIYFSYDVKMKEKGDIPEGYSVSREKKERFSLILESASTNQTSMYLCASSFRQKAFFGQGTRLTVV.